This T cell receptor (beta chain) was found in a study of tumor-infiltrating lymphocytes in primary liver carcinoma. They got blood RNA out of unsorted whole blood and also pulled out germline DNA. They drew about 3.9 milliliters of peripheral blood before surgery. Findings of the study overall: Tumor top-250-clone fractions significantly exceeded those of blood (p = 0.039).

In its sample, this clonotype was seen a few times. Its matching antigen is unknown. This sequence may be a read error, since a much larger clone differs from it by one base. Starting from around 0.45 ug of total RNA, TCR beta cDNA was produced with a primer in the constant region. Three rounds of nested multiplex PCR with slightly modified ARM-PCR produced TCR beta libraries. Both of the initial two PCR rounds ran for approximately 10 cycles and employed TRBV1-TRBV30 forward primers alongside a C-beta reverse primer. TCRdb used MiXCR to reprocess the multiplex PCR reads, holding one entry per CDR3 protein. Of 300,000 to 400,000 distinct CDR3 sequences listed, almost 65% are singletons. The CDR3 length is 13 residues. V dropped 5 bases and J dropped 2 bases, with 10 bases sitting between them. Germline loops: CDR1 MNHEY, CDR2 SVGAGI.

The sequence came from a man in his forties or fifties with primary liver carcinoma and hepatitis B virus infection. The sequencing sample was made of peripheral blood. V gene TRBV6-5 combines with J gene TRBJ2-7, with D unclear. In DNA, the CDR3 is TGTGCCAGCAGTCGAAAGGCCACCTACGAGCAGTACTTC. It codes for CASSRKATYEQYF.